This TCR beta chain was observed in a study of T cells in Graves' hyperthyroidism and ophthalmopathy. The TCR beta CDR3 regions underwent amplification using RNA transcripts as the source. HTBI primers were the set used in a first-round RT-PCR of the TCR CDR3. TCRdb reprocessed the multiplex PCR reads via MiXCR and lists one record per CDR3 protein. The sample gives around 520,000 distinct CDR3 sequences, 13% to 15% of which show up once; approximately 15% is in the top ten. CDR1 is KGHDR, CDR2 SFDVKD, per germline. The CDR3 length is 15 residues. V lost 1 base and J 2 bases, leaving 10 bases between the germline ends.

The sample comprised blood. The chain combines TRBV24-1 with TRBJ1-2, with no clear D. This TCR was recovered from a middle-aged woman with Graves' hyperthyroidism. The DNA of the CDR3 is TGTGCCACCAGTGATTTTGGGTCTCACAACTATGGCTACACCTTC. Its protein is CATSDFGSHNYGYTF.